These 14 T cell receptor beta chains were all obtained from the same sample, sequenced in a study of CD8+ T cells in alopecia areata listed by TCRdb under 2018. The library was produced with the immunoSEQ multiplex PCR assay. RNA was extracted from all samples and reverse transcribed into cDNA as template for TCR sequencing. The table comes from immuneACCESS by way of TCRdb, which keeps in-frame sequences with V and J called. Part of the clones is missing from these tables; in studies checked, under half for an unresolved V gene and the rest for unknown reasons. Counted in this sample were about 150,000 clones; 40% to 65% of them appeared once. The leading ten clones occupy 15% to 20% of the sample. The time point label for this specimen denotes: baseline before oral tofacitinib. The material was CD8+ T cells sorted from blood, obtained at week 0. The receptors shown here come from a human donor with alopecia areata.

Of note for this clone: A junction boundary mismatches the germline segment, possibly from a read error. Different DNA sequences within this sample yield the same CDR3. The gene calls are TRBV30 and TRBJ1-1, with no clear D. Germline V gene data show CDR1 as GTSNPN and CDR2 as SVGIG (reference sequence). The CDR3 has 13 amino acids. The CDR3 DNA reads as TGTGCTTGGAGCATCGGACCGGGAGCTGAAGCTTTCTTT. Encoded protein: CAWSIGPGAEAFF.

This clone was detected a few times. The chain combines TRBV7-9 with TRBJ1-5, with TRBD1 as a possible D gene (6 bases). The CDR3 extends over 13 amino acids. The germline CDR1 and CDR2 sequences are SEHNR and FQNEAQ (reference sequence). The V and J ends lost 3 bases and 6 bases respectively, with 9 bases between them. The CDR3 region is CASSLDSPQPQHF. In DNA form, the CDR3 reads TGTGCCAGCAGCTTGGACAGTCCTCAGCCCCAGCATTTT. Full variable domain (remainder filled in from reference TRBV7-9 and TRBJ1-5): DTGVSQNPRHKITKRGQNVTFRCDPISEHNRLYWYRQTLGQGPEFLTYFQNEAQLEKSRLLSDRFSAERPKGSFSTLEIQRTEQGDSAMYLCASSLDSPQPQHFGDGTRLSIL.

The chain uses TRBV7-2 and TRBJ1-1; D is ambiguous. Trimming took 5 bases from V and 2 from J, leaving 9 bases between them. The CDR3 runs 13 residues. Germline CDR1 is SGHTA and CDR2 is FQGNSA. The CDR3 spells CASSLSLNTEAFF. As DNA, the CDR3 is TGTGCCAGCAGCCTCAGCCTTAACACTGAAGCTTTCTTT.

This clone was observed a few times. CDR3 in amino acids: CAWSVGELGQFF. CDR3 DNA: TGTGCCTGGAGTGTAGGGGAATTGGGGCAGTTCTTC. The V call is TRBV30, the J call TRBJ2-1, with a tentative D call TRBD1 (5 bases). Deletions cut 0 bases from V and 12 bases from J, with 12 bases between. Germline V gene data show CDR1 as GTSNPN and CDR2 as SVGIG (reference sequence). This CDR3 region has 12 residues.

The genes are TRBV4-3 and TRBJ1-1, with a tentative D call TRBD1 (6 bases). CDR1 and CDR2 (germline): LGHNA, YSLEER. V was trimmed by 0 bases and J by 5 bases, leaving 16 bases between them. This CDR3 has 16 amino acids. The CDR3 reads CASSQDLGGARTEAFF. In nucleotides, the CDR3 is TGCGCCAGCAGCCAAGATCTGGGGGGCGCGAGGACTGAAGCTTTCTTT.

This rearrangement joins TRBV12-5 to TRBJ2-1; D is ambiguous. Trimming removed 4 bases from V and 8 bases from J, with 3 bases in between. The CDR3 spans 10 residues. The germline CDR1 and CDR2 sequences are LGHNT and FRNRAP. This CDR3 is CASGWDEQFF. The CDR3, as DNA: TGTGCTAGTGGTTGGGATGAGCAGTTCTTC.

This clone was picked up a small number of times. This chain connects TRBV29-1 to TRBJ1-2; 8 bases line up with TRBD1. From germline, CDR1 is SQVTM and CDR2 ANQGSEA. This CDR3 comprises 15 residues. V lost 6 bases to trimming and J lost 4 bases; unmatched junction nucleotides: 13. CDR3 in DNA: TGCAGCGTGAACCCCCCGGGACAGGCAATCTATGGCTACACCTTC. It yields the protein CSVNPPGQAIYGYTF.

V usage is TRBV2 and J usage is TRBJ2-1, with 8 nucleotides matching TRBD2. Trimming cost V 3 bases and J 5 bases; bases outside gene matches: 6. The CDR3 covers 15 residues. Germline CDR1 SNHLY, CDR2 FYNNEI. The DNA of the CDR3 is TGTGCCAGCAGTGACGGCGGGGGGACTGACAATGAGCAGTTCTTC. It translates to CASSDGGGTDNEQFF. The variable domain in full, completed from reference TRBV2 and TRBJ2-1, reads EPEVTQTPSHQVTQMGQEVILRCVPISNHLYFYWYRQILGQKVEFLVSFYNNEISEKSEIFDDQFSVERPDGSNFTLKIRSTKLEDSAMYFCASSDGGGTDNEQFFGPGTRLTVL.

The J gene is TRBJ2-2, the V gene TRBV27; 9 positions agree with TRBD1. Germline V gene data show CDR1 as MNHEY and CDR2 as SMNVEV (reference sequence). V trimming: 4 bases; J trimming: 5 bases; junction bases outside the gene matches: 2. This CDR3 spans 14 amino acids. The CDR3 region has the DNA TGTGCCAGCAGTTGGGACAGGGTTACCGGGGAGCTGTTTTTT. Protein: CASSWDRVTGELFF.

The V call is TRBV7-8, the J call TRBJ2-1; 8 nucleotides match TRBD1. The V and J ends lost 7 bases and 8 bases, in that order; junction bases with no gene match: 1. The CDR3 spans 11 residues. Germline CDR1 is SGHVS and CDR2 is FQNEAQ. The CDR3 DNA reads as TGTGCCAGCACAGGGGGCCATGAGCAGTTCTTC. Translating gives CASTGGHEQFF.

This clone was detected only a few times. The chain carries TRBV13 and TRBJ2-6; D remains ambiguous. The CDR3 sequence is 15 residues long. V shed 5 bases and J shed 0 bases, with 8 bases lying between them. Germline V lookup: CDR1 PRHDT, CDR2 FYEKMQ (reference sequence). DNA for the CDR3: TGTGCCAGCAGCCCTTGGGGCTCTGGGGCCAACGTCCTGACTTTC. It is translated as CASSPWGSGANVLTF.

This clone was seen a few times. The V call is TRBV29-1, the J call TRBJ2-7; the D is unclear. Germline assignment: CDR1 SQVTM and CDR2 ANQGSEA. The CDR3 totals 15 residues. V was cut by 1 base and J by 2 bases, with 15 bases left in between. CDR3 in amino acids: CSVEVAGSGAYEQYF. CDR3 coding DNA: TGCAGCGTTGAAGTGGCAGGAAGTGGAGCCTACGAGCAGTACTTC.

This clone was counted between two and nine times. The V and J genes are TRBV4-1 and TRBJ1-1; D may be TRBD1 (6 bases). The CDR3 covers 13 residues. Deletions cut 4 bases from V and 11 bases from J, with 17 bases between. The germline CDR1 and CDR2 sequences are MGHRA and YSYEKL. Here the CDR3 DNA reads TGCGCCAGCAGCCTAAGGGGGACATCGGAGGCTTTCTTT. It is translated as CASSLRGTSEAFF.

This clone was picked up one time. The CDR3 protein is CASSLADRPPQETQYF. In DNA form, the CDR3 reads TGTGCCAGCAGCTTAGCTGACCGGCCCCCTCAAGAGACCCAGTACTTC. This chain links TRBV11-2 with TRBJ2-5; D gene uncertain. The ends were cut back, 1 base at V and 2 bases at J, with 14 bases in the middle. CDR1 is SGHAT, CDR2 FQNNGV, per germline. The CDR3 is 16 amino acids.